This TCR beta chain was sequenced for a study of glioma-infiltrating T cells. Concerning this clonotype itself: What it recognizes is unknown.

Using RNA template, CDR3s of TCR alpha and beta were amplified with iRepertoire arm-PCR. TCRdb re-called the multiplex PCR reads through MiXCR, storing one row per CDR3 protein. Here the sample spans tens of thousands of distinct CDR3 sequences, around a quarter being singletons. Findings and caveats of the study: Above-expected tissue-blood divergence occurred in all gliomas, most in low-grade ones. Only very few CDR3 sequences appeared in both tissue and blood.

The V gene's germline CDR1 is MNHNY and CDR2 SVGAGI (reference sequence). CDR3 length equals 14 residues. The germline V and J ends were trimmed by 0 bases and 8 bases, with 11 bases remaining between them. The sequence was obtained from a human donor with low-grade glioma or glioblastoma, undergoing nonglioma brain surgery, or in good health (not recorded which). This chain uses TRBV6-6 with TRBJ1-5; D is undetermined. Sequenced input: glioma tissue, nonneoplastic brain tissue, or PBMCs (not recorded which). CDR3 loop: CASSYSNLVKPQHF. Written as DNA, the CDR3 is TGTGCCAGCAGTTACTCGAACCTGGTTAAGCCCCAGCATTTT.